This T cell receptor (beta chain) was obtained from a study of T cell responses to AZD1222 COVID-19 vaccine (dated by TCRdb to the early 2020s). In the study overall: AZD1222 recipients with second doses at about 4 weeks or about 12 weeks were pooled, because spike-specific TCR depth and breadth did not differ between schedules. Trial participants were enrolled into age subgroups of 18-55, 56-69 and 70-plus years, which contained approximately 150, 28 and 58 TCR-sequenced participants, respectively. A total of 233 trial participants underwent TCR sequencing, of whom some 210 received two doses of AZD1222 and about 26 received two doses of the MenACWY control vaccine.

Counted from cysteine to phenylalanine, this CDR3 has 16 amino acids. The sequence is cut down to CDR3 DNA, 48 bases in frame from base 1. Ends trimmed: V by 2 bases, J by 5 bases; bases unmatched to a gene: 7. Reading the germline V gene gives CDR1 SGHTA and CDR2 FQGNSA. What the study reported, not specific to this receptor: Conclusions about previously exposed vaccinees were limited because only six AZD1222 recipients were SARS-CoV-2 seropositive at baseline. Because no samples from the day 14 peak response were available, repertoires could be characterized only after the peak T cell response. In the small 56-69-year group, the increase in depth fell short of significance, most likely because of low power. Participants were mostly white British and included more females than males, and it was suggested by the authors that clonal diversity may have been underestimated. Epitopes outside the regions mutated in the B.1.351 and B.1.1.7 variants were reportedly recognized by nearly half of the unique spike-specific TCRs. After two AZD1222 doses, both the breadth and the depth of spike-specific TCRs were significantly higher than at day 0 and than in MenACWY recipients. CD4 TCRs associated with the vaccine covered the entire spike protein, and the dominant responses were in regions 160-218 and 743-854.

Details on this clone: There is no known antigen for this receptor. No much larger clonotype is one base removed from it; base qualities were not supplied.

The label giving this sample's time point can be read as: baseline before first vaccination. The vaccinee samples were drawn from two UK trials, COV001 and COV002, one of which was a single-blind randomized controlled phase 2/3 trial testing AZD1222 (ChAdOx1 nCoV-19) in healthy adults. For TCRbeta chain sequencing, PBMC samples from trial participants were taken at day 0 and at day 28 after the second dose. The CDR3 regions of human TCRbeta chains were analyzed by immunosequencing. In the original analysis: Repertoire TCRs were matched against a reference library of SARS-CoV-2-specific TCRs generated with the MIRA antigen-specificity platform. Breadth meant the fraction of unique TCRs that were SARS-CoV-2-associated, whereas depth meant the fraction of total T cells that were SARS-CoV-2-associated. Each spike-specific TCR was assigned to its reactive spike region and to a CD4 or CD8 class using the MIRA data. Log10-transformed breadth and depth values were compared by one-way ANOVA with Sidak's multiple comparisons tests. Entries here come from immuneACCESS through TCRdb and include only in-frame sequences with V and J called. Some clones fail to appear in such tables; in the studies checked, an unresolved V gene covers under half of the shortfall, and the cause of the remainder is unknown. V and J calls and clone size follow that table, whereas D and trimming were derived from the DNA. Recorded for this sample are around 250,000 clones; approximately 95% of them occurred a single time. About 0.5% of the sample rests with the top ten.

The sample consisted of peripheral blood, taken on day 0 of AZD1222 vaccination. The clonotype was recovered from an adult in good health. This chain is built from TRBV7-2 and TRBJ2-1; 9 bases in between match TRBD2. The DNA sequence is TGTGCCAGCAGCTTAATGCAAGCTAGCGGGAACAATGAGCAGTTCTTC. Its coded protein is CASSLMQASGNNEQFF.